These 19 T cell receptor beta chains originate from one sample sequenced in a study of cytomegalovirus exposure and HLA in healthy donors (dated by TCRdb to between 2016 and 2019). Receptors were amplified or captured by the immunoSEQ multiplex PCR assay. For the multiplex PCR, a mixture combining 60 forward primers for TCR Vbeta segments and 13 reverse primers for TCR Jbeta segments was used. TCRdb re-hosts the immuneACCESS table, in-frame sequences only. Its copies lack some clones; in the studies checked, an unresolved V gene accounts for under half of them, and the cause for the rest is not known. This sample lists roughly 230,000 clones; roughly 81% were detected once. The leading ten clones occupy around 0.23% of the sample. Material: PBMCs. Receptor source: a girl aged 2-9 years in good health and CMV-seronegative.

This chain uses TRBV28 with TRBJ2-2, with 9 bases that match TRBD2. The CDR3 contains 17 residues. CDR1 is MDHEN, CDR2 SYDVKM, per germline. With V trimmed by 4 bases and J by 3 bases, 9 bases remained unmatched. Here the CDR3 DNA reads TGTGCCAGCAGTTCCATAGCGGGGGAGCATTACACCGGGGAGCTGTTTTTT. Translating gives CASSSIAGEHYTGELFF.

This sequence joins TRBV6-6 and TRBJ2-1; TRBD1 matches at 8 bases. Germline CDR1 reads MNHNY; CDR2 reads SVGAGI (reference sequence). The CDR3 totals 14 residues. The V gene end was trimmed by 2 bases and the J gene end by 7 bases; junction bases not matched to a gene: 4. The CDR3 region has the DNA TGTGCCAGCAGTTACGGTAGACAGGGGAATGAGCAGTTCTTC. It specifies CASSYGRQGNEQFF.

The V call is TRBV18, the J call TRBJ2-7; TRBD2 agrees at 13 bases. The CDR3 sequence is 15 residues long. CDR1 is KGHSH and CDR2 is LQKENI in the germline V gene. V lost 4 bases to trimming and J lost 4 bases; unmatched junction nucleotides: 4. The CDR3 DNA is TGTGCCAGCTCACTTGGACTAGCGGGAGAGTACGAGCAGTACTTC. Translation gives CASSLGLAGEYEQYF. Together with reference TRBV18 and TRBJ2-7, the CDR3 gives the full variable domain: NAGVMQNPRHLVRRRGQEARLRCSPMKGHSHVYWYRQLPEEGLKFMVYLQKENIIDESGMPKERFSAEFPKEGPSILRIQQVVRGDSAAYFCASSLGLAGEYEQYFGPGTRLTVT.

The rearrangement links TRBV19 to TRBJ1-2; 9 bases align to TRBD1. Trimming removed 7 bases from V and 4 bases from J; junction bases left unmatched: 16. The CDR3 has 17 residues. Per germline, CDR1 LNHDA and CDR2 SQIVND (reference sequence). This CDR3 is CASTRGTGPGGAYGYTF. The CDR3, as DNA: TGTGCCAGTACGCGGGGGACAGGGCCCGGGGGGGCCTATGGCTACACCTTC.

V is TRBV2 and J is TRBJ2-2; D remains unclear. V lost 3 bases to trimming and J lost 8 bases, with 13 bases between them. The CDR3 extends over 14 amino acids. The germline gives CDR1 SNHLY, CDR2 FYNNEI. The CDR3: CASSDSVSFGELFF. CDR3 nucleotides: TGTGCCAGCAGTGACTCTGTCAGTTTTGGGGAGCTGTTTTTT. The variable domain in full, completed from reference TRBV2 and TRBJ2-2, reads EPEVTQTPSHQVTQMGQEVILRCVPISNHLYFYWYRQILGQKVEFLVSFYNNEISEKSEIFDDQFSVERPDGSNFTLKIRSTKLEDSAMYFCASSDSVSFGELFFGEGSRLTVL.

The CDR3 nucleotides read TGCGCCAGCAGCTTGGCCCAGACAGGGGGGAACACTGAAGCTTTCTTT. Protein sequence: CASSLAQTGGNTEAFF. This chain connects TRBV5-1 to TRBJ1-1; 9 bases map to TRBD1. The CDR3 is made up of 16 amino acids. Per germline, CDR1 SGHRS and CDR2 YFSETQ. With V trimmed by 0 bases and J by 1 base, 4 bases remained unmatched.

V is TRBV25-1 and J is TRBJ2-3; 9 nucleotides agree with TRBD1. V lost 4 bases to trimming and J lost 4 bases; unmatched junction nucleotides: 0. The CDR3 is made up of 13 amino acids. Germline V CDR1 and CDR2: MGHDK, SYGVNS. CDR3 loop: CASSGTGADTQYF. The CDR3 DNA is TGTGCCAGCAGTGGGACAGGGGCAGATACGCAGTATTTT.

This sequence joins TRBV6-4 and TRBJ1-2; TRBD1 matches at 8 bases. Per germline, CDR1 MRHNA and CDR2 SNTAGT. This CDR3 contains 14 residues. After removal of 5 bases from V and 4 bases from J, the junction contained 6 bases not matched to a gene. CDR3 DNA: TGTGCCAGCAGTCCAAAACAGGGGGGCTATGGCTACACCTTC. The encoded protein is CASSPKQGGYGYTF.

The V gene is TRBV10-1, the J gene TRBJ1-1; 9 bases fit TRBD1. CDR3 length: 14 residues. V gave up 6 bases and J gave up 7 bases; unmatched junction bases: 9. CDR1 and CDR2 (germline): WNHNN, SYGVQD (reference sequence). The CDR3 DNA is TGCGCCAGCAGCGCTTTCACGGGACAGGGTGAAGCTTTCTTT. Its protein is CASSAFTGQGEAFF.

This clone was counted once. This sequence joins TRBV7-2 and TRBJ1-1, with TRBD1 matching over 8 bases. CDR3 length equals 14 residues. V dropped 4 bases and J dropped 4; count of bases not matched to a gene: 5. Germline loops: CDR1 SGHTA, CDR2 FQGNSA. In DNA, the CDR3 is TGTGCCAGCAGCTATAGGACAGGGCGCACTGAAGCTTTCTTT. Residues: CASSYRTGRTEAFF.

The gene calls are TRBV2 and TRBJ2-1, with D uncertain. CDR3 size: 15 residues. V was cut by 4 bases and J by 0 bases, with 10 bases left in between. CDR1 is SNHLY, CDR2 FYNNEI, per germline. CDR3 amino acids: CASSVSISSYNEQFF. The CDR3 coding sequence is TGTGCCAGCAGTGTGTCCATCAGCTCCTACAATGAGCAGTTCTTC.

The CDR3 coding sequence is TGTGCCAGTAGTTTCTTCTCCTATAATTCACCCCTCCACTTT. This sequence encodes CASSFFSYNSPLHF. The chain is built from TRBV19 and TRBJ1-6; D not certain. CDR3 size: 14 residues. Trimming took off 5 bases at V and 0 bases at J, with 5 bases between the two ends. Germline loops: CDR1 LNHDA, CDR2 SQIVND (reference sequence).

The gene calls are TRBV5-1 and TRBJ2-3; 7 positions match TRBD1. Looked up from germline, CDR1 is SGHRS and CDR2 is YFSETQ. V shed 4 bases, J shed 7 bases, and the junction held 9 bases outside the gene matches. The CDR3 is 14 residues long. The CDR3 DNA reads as TGCGCCAGCAGCGTGGGGACAGTTGCAAATACGCAGTATTTT. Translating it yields CASSVGTVANTQYF.

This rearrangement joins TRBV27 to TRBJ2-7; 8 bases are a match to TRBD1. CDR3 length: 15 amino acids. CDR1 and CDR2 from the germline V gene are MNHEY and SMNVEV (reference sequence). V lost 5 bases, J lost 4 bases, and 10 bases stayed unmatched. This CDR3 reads CASSPAGTGPYEQYF. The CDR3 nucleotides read TGTGCCAGCAGTCCCGCCGGGACAGGACCATACGAGCAGTACTTC.

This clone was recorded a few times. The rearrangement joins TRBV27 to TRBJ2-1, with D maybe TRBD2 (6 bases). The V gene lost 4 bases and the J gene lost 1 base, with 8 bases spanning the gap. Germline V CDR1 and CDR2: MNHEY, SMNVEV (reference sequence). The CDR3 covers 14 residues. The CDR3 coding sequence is TGTGCCAGCAGTTCGGCGGGGTCCTACAATGAGCAGTTCTTC. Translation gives CASSSAGSYNEQFF.

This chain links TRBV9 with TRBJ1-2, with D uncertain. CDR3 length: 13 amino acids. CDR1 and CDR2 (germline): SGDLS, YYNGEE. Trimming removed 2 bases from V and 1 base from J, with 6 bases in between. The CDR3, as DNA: TGTGCCAGCAGCGTGACTCTTAACTATGGCTACACCTTC. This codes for CASSVTLNYGYTF.

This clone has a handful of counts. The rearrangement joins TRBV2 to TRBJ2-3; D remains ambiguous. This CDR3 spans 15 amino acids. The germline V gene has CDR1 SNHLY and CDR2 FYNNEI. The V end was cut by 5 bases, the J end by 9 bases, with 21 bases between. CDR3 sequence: CASSLRKHEEGTQYF. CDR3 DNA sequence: TGTGCCAGCAGTCTTCGTAAGCACGAGGAAGGCACGCAGTATTTT.

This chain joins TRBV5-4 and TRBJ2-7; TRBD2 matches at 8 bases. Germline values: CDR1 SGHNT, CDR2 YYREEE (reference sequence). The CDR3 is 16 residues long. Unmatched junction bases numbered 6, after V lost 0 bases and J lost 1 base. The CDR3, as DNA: TGTGCCAGCAGCTTGGAACTAGCGGTGAGTTCCTACGAGCAGTACTTC. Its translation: CASSLELAVSSYEQYF.

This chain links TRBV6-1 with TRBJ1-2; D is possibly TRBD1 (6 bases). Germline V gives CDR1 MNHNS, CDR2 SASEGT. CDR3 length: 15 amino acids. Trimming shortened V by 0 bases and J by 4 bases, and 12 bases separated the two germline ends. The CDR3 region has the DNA TGTGCCAGCAGTGAAGCGGGGGGGCTGAGCTATGGCTACACCTTC. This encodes CASSEAGGLSYGYTF.